The rows below give T cell receptor beta chains drawn from one sample of a study of early T cells in non-severe SARS-CoV-2 infection. TCRdb analysed the 5' RACE reads with MiXCR anew, one entry per CDR3 protein. The sample carries roughly 80,000 distinct CDR3 sequences, around 10% recorded once. The source was whole blood, collected at baseline. All receptors derive from an adult who was a healthcare worker with PCR-confirmed SARS-CoV-2 infection or an uninfected control (not recorded which). The CDR3 runs from the conserved cysteine through the conserved F or W. Fields, in order: D gene, V gene, J gene, clone size, CDR3 protein, CDR3 DNA. A D gene is named only where the DNA matches it firmly. Clone sizes are given selectively: once, few, many, or a class where the clone is expanded.

D gene: TRBD1; V gene: TRBV7-6; J gene: TRBJ2-7; clone size: few; CDR3 protein: CASRPQPTGSGYEQYF; CDR3 DNA: TGTGCCAGCAGACCACAACCGACAGGGTCTGGCTACGAGCAGTACTTC
D gene: TRBD2; V gene: TRBV7-9; J gene: TRBJ2-3; clone size: NA; CDR3 protein: CASSLGLAGDTQYF; CDR3 DNA: TGTGCCAGCAGCCTGGGACTAGCAGGAGATACGCAGTATTTT
D gene: NA; V gene: TRBV19; J gene: TRBJ2-5; clone size: NA; CDR3 protein: CASSIGGEETQYF; CDR3 DNA: TGTGCCAGTAGTATAGGCGGGGAAGAGACCCAGTACTTC
D gene: TRBD1; V gene: TRBV5-1; J gene: TRBJ1-4; clone size: NA; CDR3 protein: CASSFMGQGALGEKLFF; CDR3 DNA: TGCGCCAGCAGCTTTATGGGACAGGGCGCCTTGGGGGAAAAACTGTTTTTT
D gene: NA; V gene: TRBV29-1; J gene: TRBJ1-1; clone size: many; CDR3 protein: CSVDWPTQSTEAFF; CDR3 DNA: TGCAGCGTTGACTGGCCGACCCAAAGCACTGAAGCTTTCTTT
D gene: TRBD1; V gene: TRBV27; J gene: TRBJ1-6; clone size: many; CDR3 protein: CASSFTGGRSPLHF; CDR3 DNA: TGTGCCAGCAGTTTTACAGGGGGCCGATCACCCCTCCACTTT
D gene: TRBD2; V gene: TRBV7-3; J gene: TRBJ2-1; clone size: many; CDR3 protein: CASSPVAGGPKNEQFF; CDR3 DNA: TGTGCCAGCAGCCCAGTAGCGGGGGGGCCCAAGAATGAGCAGTTCTTC
D gene: NA; V gene: TRBV12-3/TRBV12-4; J gene: TRBJ2-7; clone size: few; CDR3 protein: CASSSKTYEQYF; CDR3 DNA: TGTGCCAGCAGTTCCAAGACCTACGAGCAGTACTTC
D gene: NA; V gene: TRBV7-2; J gene: TRBJ1-4; clone size: few; CDR3 protein: CASSLGGTNEKLFF; CDR3 DNA: TGTGCCAGCAGCCTTGGGGGAACTAATGAAAAACTGTTTTTT
D gene: NA; V gene: TRBV28; J gene: TRBJ2-2; clone size: few; CDR3 protein: CASSPPRGSTGELFF; CDR3 DNA: TGTGCCAGCAGTCCCCCCAGGGGTAGCACCGGGGAGCTGTTTTTT
D gene: NA; V gene: TRBV6-5; J gene: TRBJ1-2; clone size: NA; CDR3 protein: CASSLDSLSRGYTF; CDR3 DNA: TGTGCCAGCAGTTTAGACAGTCTCTCTCGGGGCTACACCTTC
D gene: NA; V gene: TRBV7-2; J gene: TRBJ1-3; clone size: many; CDR3 protein: CASSVVNTIYF; CDR3 DNA: TGTGCCAGCAGCGTCGTGAACACCATATATTTT
D gene: NA; V gene: TRBV29-1; J gene: TRBJ2-1; clone size: NA; CDR3 protein: CSVHWGNEQFF; CDR3 DNA: TGCAGCGTTCATTGGGGCAATGAGCAGTTCTTC
D gene: NA; V gene: TRBV13; J gene: TRBJ1-1; clone size: few; CDR3 protein: CASSLGLEAFF; CDR3 DNA: TGTGCCAGCAGCTTAGGCCTGGAAGCTTTCTTT
D gene: NA; V gene: TRBV14; J gene: TRBJ1-2; clone size: NA; CDR3 protein: CASSQVMGPAGYTF; CDR3 DNA: TGTGCCAGCAGCCAAGTTATGGGGCCGGCTGGCTACACCTTC
D gene: TRBD1; V gene: TRBV10-3; J gene: TRBJ2-5; clone size: NA; CDR3 protein: CAISKTGVETQYF; CDR3 DNA: TGTGCCATCAGTAAAACAGGGGTAGAGACCCAGTACTTC
D gene: TRBD1; V gene: TRBV3-1; J gene: TRBJ1-2; clone size: few; CDR3 protein: CASSHRDRVLYGYTF; CDR3 DNA: TGTGCCAGCAGCCACCGGGACAGGGTTCTCTATGGCTACACCTTC
D gene: NA; V gene: TRBV6-5; J gene: TRBJ2-2; clone size: few; CDR3 protein: CASSLGGRELFF; CDR3 DNA: TGTGCCAGCAGCCTAGGGGGGCGGGAGCTGTTTTTT
D gene: NA; V gene: TRBV6-2/TRBV6-3; J gene: TRBJ1-2; clone size: many; CDR3 protein: CASSLPGLYYGYTF; CDR3 DNA: TGTGCCAGCAGCCTACCCGGACTTTACTATGGCTACACCTTC
D gene: TRBD1; V gene: TRBV20-1; J gene: TRBJ2-3; clone size: NA; CDR3 protein: CSARGTGSTGDTQYF; CDR3 DNA: TGCAGTGCTAGGGGGACAGGCTCAACCGGCGATACGCAGTATTTT
D gene: NA; V gene: TRBV11-2; J gene: TRBJ1-1; clone size: many; CDR3 protein: CASSRTTVRGGTEAFF; CDR3 DNA: TGTGCCAGCAGCCGCACGACAGTACGGGGTGGGACTGAAGCTTTCTTT
D gene: NA; V gene: TRBV14; J gene: TRBJ2-6; clone size: few; CDR3 protein: CASSQIRRSSGANVLTF; CDR3 DNA: TGTGCCAGCAGCCAAATCCGGAGAAGCTCTGGGGCCAACGTCCTGACTTTC
D gene: NA; V gene: TRBV12-3/TRBV12-4; J gene: TRBJ1-1; clone size: NA; CDR3 protein: CASRAYREEAFF; CDR3 DNA: TGTGCCAGCAGAGCCTACAGGGAGGAAGCTTTCTTT
D gene: NA; V gene: TRBV14; J gene: TRBJ1-1; clone size: few; CDR3 protein: CASSQEQRMNTEAFF; CDR3 DNA: TGTGCCAGCAGCCAGGAACAGCGCATGAACACTGAAGCTTTCTTT
D gene: TRBD2; V gene: TRBV4-2; J gene: TRBJ2-5; clone size: many; CDR3 protein: CASSQAGGVETQYF; CDR3 DNA: TGTGCCAGCAGCCAAGCGGGGGGGGTAGAGACCCAGTACTTC
D gene: NA; V gene: TRBV7-3; J gene: TRBJ2-3; clone size: many; CDR3 protein: CASSLGLSTDTQYF; CDR3 DNA: TGTGCCAGCAGCTTGGGACTTAGCACAGATACGCAGTATTTT